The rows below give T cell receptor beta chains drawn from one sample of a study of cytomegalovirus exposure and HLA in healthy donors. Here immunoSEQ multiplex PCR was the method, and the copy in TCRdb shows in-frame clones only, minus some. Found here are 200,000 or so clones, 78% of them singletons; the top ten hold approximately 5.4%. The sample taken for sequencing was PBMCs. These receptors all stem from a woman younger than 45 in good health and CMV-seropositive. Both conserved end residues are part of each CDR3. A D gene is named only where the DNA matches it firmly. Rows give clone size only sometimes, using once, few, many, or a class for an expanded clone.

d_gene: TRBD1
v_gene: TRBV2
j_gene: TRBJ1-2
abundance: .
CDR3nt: TGTGCCAGCAGTGGTTTTGGGACAGGGGGCCCTCGCAACTATGGCTACACCTTC
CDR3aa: CASSGFGTGGPRNYGYTF

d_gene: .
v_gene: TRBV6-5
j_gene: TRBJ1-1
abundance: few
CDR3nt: TGTGCCAGCAGTTACGAGGGTATAGCCTTCGCCGAAGCTTTCTTT
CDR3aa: CASSYEGIAFAEAFF

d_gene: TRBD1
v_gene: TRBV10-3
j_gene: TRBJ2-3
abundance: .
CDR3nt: TGTGCCATCAGGGCAGGGGGCCCCACAGATACGCAGTATTTT
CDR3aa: CAIRAGGPTDTQYF

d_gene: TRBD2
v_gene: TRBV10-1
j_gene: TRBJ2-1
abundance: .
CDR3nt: TGCGCCAGCTCCCCCGGACTAGCGGGAGGGAACAATGAGCAGTTCTTC
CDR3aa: CASSPGLAGGNNEQFF

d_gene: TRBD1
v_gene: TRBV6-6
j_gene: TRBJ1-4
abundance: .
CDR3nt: TGTGCCAGCAGTTATTGGACAGGAGAAAATGAAAAACTGTTTTTT
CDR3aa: CASSYWTGENEKLFF

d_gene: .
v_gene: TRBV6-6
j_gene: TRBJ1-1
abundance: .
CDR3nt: TGTGCCAGCAGTTTGACCCGACCGGGTGTGCTAACTGAAGCTTTCTTT
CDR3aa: CASSLTRPGVLTEAFF

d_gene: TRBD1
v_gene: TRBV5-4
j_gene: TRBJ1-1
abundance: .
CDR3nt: TGTGCCAGCAGCTTTGATGGGACAGGGAACCTGGCTTTCTTT
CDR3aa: CASSFDGTGNLAFF

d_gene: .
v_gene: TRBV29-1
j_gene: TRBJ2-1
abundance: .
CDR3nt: TGCAGCGTTGGCAGCGTGCACAATGAGCAGTTCTTC
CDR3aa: CSVGSVHNEQFF

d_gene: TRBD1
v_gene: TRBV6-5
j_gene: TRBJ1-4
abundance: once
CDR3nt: TGTGCCAGCAGTTCCGGGACAGGGGTAACTAATGAAAAACTGTTTTTT
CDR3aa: CASSSGTGVTNEKLFF

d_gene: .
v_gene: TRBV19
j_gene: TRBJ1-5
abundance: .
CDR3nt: TGTGCCAGCCGACGACAGGCCAATCAGCCCCAGCATTTT
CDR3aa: CASRRQANQPQHF

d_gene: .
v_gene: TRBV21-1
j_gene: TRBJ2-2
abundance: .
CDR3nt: TGTGCCAGCATTGGGGACAGGGCCTTTATGAACACCGGGGAGCTGTTTTTT
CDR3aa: CASIGDRAFMNTGELFF

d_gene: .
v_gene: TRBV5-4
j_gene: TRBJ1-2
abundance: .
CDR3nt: TGTGCCAGCAGCCGGAGGGGAACCTTCGTAGTCTACACCTTC
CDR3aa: CASSRRGTFVVYTF

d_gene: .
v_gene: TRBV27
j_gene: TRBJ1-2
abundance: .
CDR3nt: TGTGCCAGCAGTTTATCTACGCGCGGAACCTTCTATGGCTACACCTTC
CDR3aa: CASSLSTRGTFYGYTF

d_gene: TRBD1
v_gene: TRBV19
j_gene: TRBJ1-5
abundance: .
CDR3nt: TGTGCCAGTAGCAAGACAGGGAAGGCGGCTCTTAATCAGCCCCAGCATTTT
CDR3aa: CASSKTGKAALNQPQHF

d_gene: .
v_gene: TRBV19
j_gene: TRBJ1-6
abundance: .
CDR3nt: TGTGCCAGTAGAGCGAACAGGTCCTATAATTCACCCCTCCACTTT
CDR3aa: CASRANRSYNSPLHF

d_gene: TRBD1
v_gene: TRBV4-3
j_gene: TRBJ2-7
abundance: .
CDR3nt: TGCGCCAGCAGCCACAGGGACAGGGGGTCCTACGAGCAGTACTTC
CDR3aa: CASSHRDRGSYEQYF

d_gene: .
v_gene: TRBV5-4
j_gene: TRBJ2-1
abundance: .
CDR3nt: TGTGCCAGCAGCTTGGGCGGACACACCGGTTCCTACAATGAGCAGTTCTTC
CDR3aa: CASSLGGHTGSYNEQFF

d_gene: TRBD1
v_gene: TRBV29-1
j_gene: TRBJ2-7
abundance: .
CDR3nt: TGCAGCGTTGAAGTGACAGGGGACGAGCAGTACTTC
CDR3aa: CSVEVTGDEQYF

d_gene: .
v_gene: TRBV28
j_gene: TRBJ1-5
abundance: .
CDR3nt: TGTGCCAGCAGTTTCGGGGAGAATCAGCCCCAGCATTTT
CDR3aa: CASSFGENQPQHF

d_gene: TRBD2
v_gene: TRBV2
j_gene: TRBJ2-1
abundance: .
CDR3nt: TGTGCCAGCAGGGGGCCTACTAGCGGGGGAGCCTACAATGAGCAGTTCTTC
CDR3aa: CASRGPTSGGAYNEQFF

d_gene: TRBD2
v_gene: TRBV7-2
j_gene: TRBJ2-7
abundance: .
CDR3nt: TGTGCCAGCAGCTTGGATAGCGGGACGACCTCCTACGAGCAGTACTTC
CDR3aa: CASSLDSGTTSYEQYF

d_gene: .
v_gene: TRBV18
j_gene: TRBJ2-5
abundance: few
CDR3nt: TGTGCCAGCTCGCGACTAGAACAAGAGACCCAGTACTTC
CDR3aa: CASSRLEQETQYF

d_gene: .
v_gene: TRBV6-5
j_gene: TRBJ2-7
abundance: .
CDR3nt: TGTGCCAGCAGTTACGTCGCAGGGCGCCCCTACGAGCAGTACTTC
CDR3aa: CASSYVAGRPYEQYF

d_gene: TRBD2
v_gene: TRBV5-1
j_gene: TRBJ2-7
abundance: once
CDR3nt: TGCGCCAGCAGCGAGGGACTAGCGGGAGCCTACGAGCAGTACTTC
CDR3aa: CASSEGLAGAYEQYF

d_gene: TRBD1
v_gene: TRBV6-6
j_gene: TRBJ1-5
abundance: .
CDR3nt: TGTGCCAGCCGGAGGGACAGGGTGTATCCGAATCAGCCCCAGCATTTT
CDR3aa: CASRRDRVYPNQPQHF

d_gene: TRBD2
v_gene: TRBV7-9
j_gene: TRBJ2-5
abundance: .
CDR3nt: TGTGCCAGCAGCTTTAGCGGGTCGACATGGGAGACCCAGTACTTC
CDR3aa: CASSFSGSTWETQYF

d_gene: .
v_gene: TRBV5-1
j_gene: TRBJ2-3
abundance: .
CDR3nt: TGCGCCAGCAGCTCGGCGGGACTCGGCACAGATACGCAGTATTTT
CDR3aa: CASSSAGLGTDTQYF

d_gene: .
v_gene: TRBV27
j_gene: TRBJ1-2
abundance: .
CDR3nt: TGTGCCAGCAGTCGTCACAGCTCCCCCCTCTATGGCTACACCTTC
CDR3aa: CASSRHSSPLYGYTF

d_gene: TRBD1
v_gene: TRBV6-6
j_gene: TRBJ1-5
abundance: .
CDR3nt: TGTGCCAGCAGTTCACGGGACAGGGGGGAGGCACAGCCCCAGCATTTT
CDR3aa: CASSSRDRGEAQPQHF

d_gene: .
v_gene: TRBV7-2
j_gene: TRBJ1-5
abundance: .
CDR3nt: TGTGCCAGCAGCCAGGGGTCTAGCAATCAGCCCCAGCATTTT
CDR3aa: CASSQGSSNQPQHF

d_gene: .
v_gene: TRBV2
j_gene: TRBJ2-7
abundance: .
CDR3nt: TGTGCCAGCAGAACCCCCGGCTCCTACGAGCAGTACTTC
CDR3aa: CASRTPGSYEQYF

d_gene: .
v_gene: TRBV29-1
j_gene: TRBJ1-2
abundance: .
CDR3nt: TGCAGCGTTGAAGATCAAGTAGTTGCTGGCTACACCTTC
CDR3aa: CSVEDQVVAGYTF

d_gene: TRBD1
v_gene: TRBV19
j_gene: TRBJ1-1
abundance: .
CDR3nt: TGTGCCAGTAACTCCGGGACAGGGATAATGAACACTGAAGCTTTCTTT
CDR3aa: CASNSGTGIMNTEAFF

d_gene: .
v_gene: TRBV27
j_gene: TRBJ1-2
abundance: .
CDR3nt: TGTGCCAGCAGTTTGCGATCGGAGTATGGCTACACCTTC
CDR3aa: CASSLRSEYGYTF

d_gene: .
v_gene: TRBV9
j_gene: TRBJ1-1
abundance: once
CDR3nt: TGTGCCAGCAGCGTAGTGGGGGCGCCGAACACTGAAGCTTTCTTT
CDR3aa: CASSVVGAPNTEAFF

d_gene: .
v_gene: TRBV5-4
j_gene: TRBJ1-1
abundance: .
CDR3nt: TGTGCCAGCAGCTTCGAACGGGACAATAGAAGGGGTTCGGCTTTCTTT
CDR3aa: CASSFERDNRRGSAFF

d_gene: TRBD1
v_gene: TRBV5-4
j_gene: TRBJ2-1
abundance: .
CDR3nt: TGTGCCAGCAGCCCGGACAGGGTGTCCAATGAGCAGTTCTTC
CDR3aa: CASSPDRVSNEQFF

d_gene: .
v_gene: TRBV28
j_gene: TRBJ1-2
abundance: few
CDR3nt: TGTGCCAGCAGTTCAAAAGGGAAACAGGGTAACTATGGCTACACCTTC
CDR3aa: CASSSKGKQGNYGYTF

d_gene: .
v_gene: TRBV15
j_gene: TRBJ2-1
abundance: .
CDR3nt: TGTGCCACCAGCACCGACAGGGGTATGGGGGGGGAGCAGTTCTTC
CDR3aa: CATSTDRGMGGEQFF

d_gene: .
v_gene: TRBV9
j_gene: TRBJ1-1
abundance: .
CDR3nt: TGTGCCAGCAGCGTAACCGGGAATACTGAAGCTTTCTTT
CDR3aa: CASSVTGNTEAFF

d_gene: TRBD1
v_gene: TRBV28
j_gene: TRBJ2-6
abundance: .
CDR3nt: TGTGGGACAGGGCTTCGGGGGGCCAACGTCCTGACTTTC
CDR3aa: CGTGLRGANVLTF

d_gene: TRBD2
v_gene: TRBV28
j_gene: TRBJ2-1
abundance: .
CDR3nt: TGTGCCAGCACTACTCCGGGGCTAGCGGGAGGTGAGCAGTTCTTC
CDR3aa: CASTTPGLAGGEQFF

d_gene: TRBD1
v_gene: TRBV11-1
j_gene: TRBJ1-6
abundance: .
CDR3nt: TGTGCCAGCAGCTTTACCCGGACAGGGATCTATAATTCACCCCTCCACTTT
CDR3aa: CASSFTRTGIYNSPLHF

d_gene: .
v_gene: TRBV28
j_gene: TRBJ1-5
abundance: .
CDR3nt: TGTGCCAGCAGTAAAGTCGGGGACAATCAGCCCCAGCATTTT
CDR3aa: CASSKVGDNQPQHF

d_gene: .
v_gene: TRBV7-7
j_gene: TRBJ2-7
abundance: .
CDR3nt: TGTGCTAGCAGCTTAGGTACAGAAAGCTCCTACGAGCAGTACTTC
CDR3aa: CASSLGTESSYEQYF

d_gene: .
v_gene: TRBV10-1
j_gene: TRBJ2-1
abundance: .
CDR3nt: TGCGCCAGCAGTGAGTCTATAGGACTGATCTACAATGAGCAGTTCTTC
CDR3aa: CASSESIGLIYNEQFF

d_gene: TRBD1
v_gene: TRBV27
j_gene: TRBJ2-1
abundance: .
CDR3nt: TGTGCCAGCAGTCTGACAGGGGTGGGTGAGCAGTTCTTC
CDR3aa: CASSLTGVGEQFF

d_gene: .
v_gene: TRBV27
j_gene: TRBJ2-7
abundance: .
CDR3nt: TGTGCCAGCAGTGCATCCGGGATGACCAGCGAGCAGTACTTC
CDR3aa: CASSASGMTSEQYF

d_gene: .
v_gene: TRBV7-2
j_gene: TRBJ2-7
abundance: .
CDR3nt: TGTGCCAGCAGCCCCACTAGGAGCTCTAGCGCCTACGAGCAGTACTTC
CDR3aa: CASSPTRSSSAYEQYF